This T cell receptor (beta chain) is drawn from a study of T cell repertoires in cytomegalovirus infection. On the study more broadly: Public TCR beta signatures were indicative of both CMV infection and a matching HLA type. General study points: CMV-specific TCR beta clonotypes restricted by HLA-C were the ones dominating the ex vivo response.

Each CDR3 protein is one row after TCRdb ran MiXCR on the reads. The data show 630,000 or so distinct CDR3 sequences, roughly a quarter seen once. This clonotype has only a few counts. The antigen is unknown. Trimming at V came to 7 bases and at J to 8 bases, leaving 8 bases not matched to a gene. Germline CDR1 and CDR2: SEHNR and FQNEAQ (reference sequence). This CDR3 has 15 residues. What was sequenced was CD8+ T cells from PBMCs. The chain employs TRBV7-9 and TRBJ2-1; 13 bases map to TRBD2. This clonotype was sampled from a human donor in good health (CMV status not recorded). Some clones in this sample may be carry-over from other donors' samples. CDR3 protein: CASIWTSGGGDEQFF. CDR3 sequence (DNA): TGTGCCAGCATTTGGACTAGCGGGGGAGGCGATGAGCAGTTCTTC.